The next 17 T cell receptor beta chains were all read from a single sample in a study of blood T cell repertoires in COVID-19. TCRdb's table, derived via immunoSEQ multiplex PCR, lists solely in-frame clones and lacks some. This table has 160,000 or so clones, roughly nine tenths appearing once. Sequencing used PBMCs or T cells enriched from blood (not recorded which). Receptor source: a human donor with acute COVID-19. The donor label of this sample is uncertain.

DNA of the CDR3: TGTGCCAGTAGTCTTACAGGGCAGGTCGGTGAAAAACTGTTTTTT. Its translation: CASSLTGQVGEKLFF. The J gene is TRBJ1-4, the V gene TRBV19; D may be TRBD1 (6 bases). Trimming stripped 5 bases from V and 7 bases from J, with 17 bases between. CDR3 length: 15 amino acids. Germline-derived CDR1 and CDR2 are LNHDA and SQIVND (reference sequence).

V and J are TRBV2 and TRBJ1-4, with 10 bases identical to TRBD1. Germline V gene lookup returns CDR1 SNHLY and CDR2 FYNNEI. V lost 2 bases and J lost 10; bases outside the gene matches: 4. The CDR3 has 14 residues. CDR3 nucleotides: TGTGCCAGCAGTGAACGGACAGGGGGGGGAAAACTGTTTTTT. It specifies CASSERTGGGKLFF.

The count of this clone is one. The chain couples TRBV30 to TRBJ2-2, with TRBD1 identical over 7 bases. The CDR3 sequence is 15 residues long. The V and J ends lost 0 bases and 0 bases, in that order; junction bases with no gene match: 1. Germline CDR1 reads GTSNPN; CDR2 reads SVGIG (reference sequence). The CDR3 DNA reads TGTGCCTGGAGTGTAGGGGGCGCGAACACCGGGGAGCTGTTTTTT. Residues: CAWSVGGANTGELFF. Based on the CDR3 plus reference TRBV30 and TRBJ2-2, the full variable domain is SQTIHQWPATLVQPVGSPLSLECTVEGTSNPNLYWYRQAAGRGLQLLFYSVGIGQISSEVPQNLSASRPQDRQFILSSKKLLLSDSGFYLCAWSVGGANTGELFFGEGSRLTVL.

This clone turned up a few times. The chain combines TRBV10-1 with TRBJ1-1; the D gene is possibly TRBD1 (5 bases). This CDR3 contains 15 residues. CDR1 WNHNN and CDR2 SYGVQD come from the germline V gene (reference sequence). Trimming left V 7 bases short and J 0 bases short, with 15 bases between. The CDR3 reads CASNRSTTVNTEAFF. CDR3 nucleotide sequence: TGCGCCAGCAACCGATCTACGACAGTGAACACTGAAGCTTTCTTT.

This chain joins TRBV18 and TRBJ1-1, with D unresolved. V dropped 9 bases and J dropped 1 base, with 21 bases sitting between them. From germline, CDR1 is KGHSH and CDR2 LQKENI. This CDR3 contains 16 residues. CDR3 sequence (DNA): TGTGCCAGTTTAGCTTCATCCGGAGGTACGAACACTGAAGCTTTCTTT. Encoded protein: CASLASSGGTNTEAFF.

The chain uses TRBV5-6 and TRBJ1-6; 7 bases agree with TRBD1. CDR3 length: 13 residues. V was clipped by 3 bases and J by 11 bases; unmatched bases: 5. CDR1 is SGHDT, CDR2 YYEEEE, per germline. The CDR3 nucleotides read TGTGCCAGCAGCTCGACAGGGAGGACACCCCTCCACTTT. It encodes CASSSTGRTPLHF.

The rearrangement joins TRBV2 to TRBJ1-5; D is possibly TRBD1 (6 bases). CDR3 length: 14 amino acids. Germline assignment: CDR1 SNHLY and CDR2 FYNNEI. The germline V and J ends were trimmed by 8 bases and 5 bases, with 16 bases remaining between them. CDR3 sequence: CASLRSGGDQPQHF. The DNA for the CDR3 is TGTGCCAGCCTAAGGTCGGGGGGCGATCAGCCCCAGCATTTT.

This chain links TRBV5-5 with TRBJ2-7, with 8 bases identical to TRBD2. V lost 4 bases to trimming and J lost 2 bases; unmatched junction nucleotides: 11. The CDR3 length is 16 residues. CDR1 and CDR2 (germline): SGHKS, YYEKEE (reference sequence). In DNA, the CDR3 is TGTGCCAGCAGCCTTGGGAGCGGGGGCCTCACCTACGAGCAGTACTTC. Its protein is CASSLGSGGLTYEQYF.

The chain recombines TRBV5-4 with TRBJ1-1, with D tentatively TRBD1 (5 bases). The CDR3 loop spans 14 amino acids. Germline V gene data show CDR1 as SGHNT and CDR2 as YYREEE (reference sequence). V was shortened by 0 bases and J by 6 bases, with 12 bases between the two germline ends. This chain's CDR3 is CASSLVSREAEAFF. CDR3 DNA sequence: TGTGCCAGCAGCTTGGTCTCCAGGGAAGCTGAAGCTTTCTTT.

The CDR3, as DNA: TGTGCCTGGGCGACTAGCGGGGGGGGTAATGAGCAGTTCTTC. Its protein product is CAWATSGGGNEQFF. The V call is TRBV30, the J call TRBJ2-1; TRBD2 matches at 14 bases. The CDR3 spans 14 residues. V lost 5 bases, J lost 7 bases, and 4 bases stayed unmatched. Germline CDR1 and CDR2: GTSNPN and SVGIG (reference sequence).

J is TRBJ2-3 and V is TRBV10-3, with 11 nucleotides matching TRBD2. Germline CDR1 reads ENHRY; CDR2 reads SYGVKD. The CDR3 is 16 amino acids. V lost 4 bases to trimming and J lost 0 bases; unmatched junction nucleotides: 3. The CDR3 here is CAISGLAGGSTDTQYF. Written as DNA, the CDR3 is TGTGCCATCAGTGGGCTAGCGGGGGGTAGCACAGATACGCAGTATTTT.

The chain carries TRBV7-9 and TRBJ2-3; TRBD2 aligns across 13 bases. The CDR3 covers 17 residues. The V segment lost 5 bases and the J segment 2 bases; nucleotides outside the gene matches: 7. From germline, CDR1 is SEHNR and CDR2 FQNEAQ (reference sequence). Written as DNA, the CDR3 is TGTGCCAGCAGCGGCTCGACTAGCGGGGGGCCCACAGATACGCAGTATTTT. It encodes CASSGSTSGGPTDTQYF.

The chain recombines TRBV11-1 with TRBJ1-1; D unresolved. The CDR3 spans 14 residues. With 1 base removed from V and 2 bases from J, the gap between germline ends came to 8 bases. Germline V CDR1 and CDR2: SGHAT, FQDESV (reference sequence). The CDR3 spells CASSLVARNTEAFF. Written as DNA, the CDR3 is TGTGCCAGCAGCTTAGTGGCCAGAAACACTGAAGCTTTCTTT.

The V and J genes are TRBV25-1 and TRBJ1-6; a weak D match, TRBD1 (6 bases). With 6 bases removed from V and 6 bases from J, the gap between germline ends came to 9 bases. The CDR3 runs 13 residues. CDR1 MGHDK and CDR2 SYGVNS come from the germline V gene. The CDR3 protein is CASRGQFNSPLHF. The CDR3 nucleotides read TGTGCCAGCAGAGGACAGTTTAATTCACCCCTCCACTTT.

This clone was seen only once. The chain joins TRBV19 to TRBJ1-2; 8 nucleotides line up with TRBD1. After removal of 8 bases from V and 5 bases from J, the junction contained 13 bases not matched to a gene. Germline V CDR1 and CDR2: LNHDA, SQIVND (reference sequence). The CDR3 extends over 15 amino acids. The CDR3 here is CASAVEQGGPYGYTF. CDR3 DNA sequence: TGTGCCAGTGCGGTAGAACAGGGGGGCCCGTATGGCTACACCTTC.

V gene TRBV29-1 combines with J gene TRBJ2-2, with D tentatively TRBD1 (5 bases). The CDR3 is 14 amino acids. The germline gives CDR1 SQVTM, CDR2 ANQGSEA. V gave up 4 bases and J gave up 3 bases, with 12 bases separating them. The CDR3 DNA reads as TGCAGCGTTGTCCCAGGGTCGGACACCGGGGAGCTGTTTTTT. Its protein product is CSVVPGSDTGELFF.

Written as DNA, the CDR3 is TGTGCCATCAGTCTTTTGCCCGGGACAGACTATGGCTACACCTTC. Amino acid sequence: CAISLLPGTDYGYTF. The chain links TRBV10-3 to TRBJ1-2; 7 positions agree with TRBD1. The germline CDR1 and CDR2 sequences are ENHRY and SYGVKD. This CDR3 comprises 15 residues. The V segment lost 5 bases and the J segment 3 bases; nucleotides outside the gene matches: 9.